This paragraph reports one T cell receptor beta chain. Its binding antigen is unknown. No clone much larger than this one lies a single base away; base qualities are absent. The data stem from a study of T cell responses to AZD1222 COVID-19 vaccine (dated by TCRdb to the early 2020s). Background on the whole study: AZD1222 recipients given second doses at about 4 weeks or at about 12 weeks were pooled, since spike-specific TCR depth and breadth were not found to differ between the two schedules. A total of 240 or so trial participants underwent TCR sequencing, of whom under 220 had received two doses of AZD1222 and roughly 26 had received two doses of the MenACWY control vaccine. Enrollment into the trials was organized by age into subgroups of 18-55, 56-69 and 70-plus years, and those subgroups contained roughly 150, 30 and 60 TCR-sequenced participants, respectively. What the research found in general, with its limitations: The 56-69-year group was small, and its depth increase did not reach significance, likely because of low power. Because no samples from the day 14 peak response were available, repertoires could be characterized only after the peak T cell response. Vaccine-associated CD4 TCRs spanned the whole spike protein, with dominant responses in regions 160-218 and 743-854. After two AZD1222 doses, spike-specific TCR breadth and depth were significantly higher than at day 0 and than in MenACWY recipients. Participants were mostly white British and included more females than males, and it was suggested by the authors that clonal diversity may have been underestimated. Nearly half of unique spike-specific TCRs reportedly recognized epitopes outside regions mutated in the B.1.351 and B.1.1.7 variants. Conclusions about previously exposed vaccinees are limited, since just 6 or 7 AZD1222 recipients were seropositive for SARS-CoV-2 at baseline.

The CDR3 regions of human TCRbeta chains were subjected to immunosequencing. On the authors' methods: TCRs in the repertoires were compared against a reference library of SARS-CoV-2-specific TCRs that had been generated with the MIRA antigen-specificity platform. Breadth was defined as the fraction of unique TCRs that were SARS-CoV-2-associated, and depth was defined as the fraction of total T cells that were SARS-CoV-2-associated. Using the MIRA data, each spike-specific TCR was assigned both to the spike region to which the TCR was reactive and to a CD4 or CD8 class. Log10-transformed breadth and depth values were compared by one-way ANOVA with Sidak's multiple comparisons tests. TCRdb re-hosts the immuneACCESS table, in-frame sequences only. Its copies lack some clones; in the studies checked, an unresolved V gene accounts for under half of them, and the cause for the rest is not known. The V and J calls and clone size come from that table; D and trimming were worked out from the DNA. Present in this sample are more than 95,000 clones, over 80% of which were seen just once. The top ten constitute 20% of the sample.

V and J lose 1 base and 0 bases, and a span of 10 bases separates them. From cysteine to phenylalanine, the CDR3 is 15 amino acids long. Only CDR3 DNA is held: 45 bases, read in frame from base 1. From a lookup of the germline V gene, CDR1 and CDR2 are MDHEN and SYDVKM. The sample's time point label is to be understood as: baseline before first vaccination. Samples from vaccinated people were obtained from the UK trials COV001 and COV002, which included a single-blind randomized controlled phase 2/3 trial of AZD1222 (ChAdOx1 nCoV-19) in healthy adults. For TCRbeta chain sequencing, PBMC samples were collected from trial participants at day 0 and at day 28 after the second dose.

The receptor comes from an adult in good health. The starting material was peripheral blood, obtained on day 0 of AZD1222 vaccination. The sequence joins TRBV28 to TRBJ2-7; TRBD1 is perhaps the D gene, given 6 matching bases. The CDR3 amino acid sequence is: CASSLSATGSYEQYF. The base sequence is TGTGCCAGCAGTTTATCTGCGACAGGCTCCTACGAGCAGTACTTC.